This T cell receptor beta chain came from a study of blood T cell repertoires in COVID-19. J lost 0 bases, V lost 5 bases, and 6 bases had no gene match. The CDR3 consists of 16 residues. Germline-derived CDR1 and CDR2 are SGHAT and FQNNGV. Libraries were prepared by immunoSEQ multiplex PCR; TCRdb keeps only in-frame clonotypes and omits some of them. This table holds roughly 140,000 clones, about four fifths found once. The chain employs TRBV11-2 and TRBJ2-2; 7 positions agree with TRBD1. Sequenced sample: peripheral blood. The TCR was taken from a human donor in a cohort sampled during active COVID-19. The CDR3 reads CASSHQQGTNTGELFF. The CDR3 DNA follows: TGTGCCAGCAGCCACCAACAGGGGACGAACACCGGGGAGCTGTTTTTT.